The T cell receptor beta chain under discussion was sequenced for a study of blood T cell repertoires in COVID-19. As for the study in general: Samples representing acute and convalescent COVID-19 were sourced from the United States, Italy and Spain.

As processed by the authors: Quantification of nucleated cells was approximated via reference gene primer amplification. Sequencing used immunoSEQ multiplex PCR; TCRdb keeps in-frame clones, though not all of them. That table furnishes V, J and clone size, whereas the DNA furnished D and trimming. The table shows tens of thousands of clones, with approximately 80% occurring only once. This CDR3 is 15 amino acids long. The J segment lost 5 bases and the V segment lost 5 bases, leaving 8 bases of the junction unmatched. Germline lookup yields CDR1 SEHNR and CDR2 FQNEAQ (reference sequence). Sequenced input: peripheral blood. The source is a man between 60 and 75 years old with acute or convalescent COVID-19. The chain carries TRBV7-9 and TRBJ2-7; 11 positions match TRBD2. The CDR3 spells CASSPTTSGVHEQYF. In DNA form, the CDR3 reads TGTGCCAGCAGCCCAACGACTAGCGGGGTACACGAGCAGTACTTC.